Presented here are 11 T cell receptor beta chains from one specimen sequenced in a study of regulatory T cells in long-lasting Graves disease (dated by TCRdb to about 2021). The time point label, read with the paper, signifies: newly diagnosed GD, antithyroid drugs for less than 3 months. For both TCR sequencing and RNA sequencing, RNA was extracted from PBMCs using TRIzol. Library preparation employed multiplex PCR. The instrument was an Illumina HiSeq 4000. TCR beta libraries were built with iRepertoire HTBI primers and Arm-PCR amplification of CDR3 regions. The raw public reads went through TCRdb reprocessing: fastp at Q25, MiXCR clone calling, in-frame beta chains kept. Rows with one shared CDR3 protein collapse into an entry with the most common genes and DNA. The sample contains approximately 210,000 distinct CDR3 sequences, around 20% of them found a single time. The ten largest make up approximately 20% of the sample.

The sequences come from peripheral blood mononuclear cells (PBMCs), collected at new diagnosis, from a patient treated with antithyroid drugs. The receptor source for this set is a female donor with Graves disease.

The chain couples TRBV20-1 to TRBJ2-2; D gene unclear. There are 17 residues in the CDR3. Trimming pared 1 base from V and 2 bases from J, leaving 17 bases between. Germline V gene lookup returns CDR1 DFQATT and CDR2 SNEGSKA (reference sequence). The CDR3 sequence: CSARGGSTLPNTGELFF. The CDR3 DNA is TGCAGTGCTAGAGGAGGATCCACCCTCCCCAACACCGGGGAGCTGTTTTTT.

This clonotype was observed at least ten times. This chain joins TRBV4-1 and TRBJ1-2, with D unclear. Germline V CDR1 and CDR2: MGHRA, YSYEKL. Trimming took 0 bases from V and 5 from J, leaving 25 bases between them. There are 19 residues in the CDR3. The CDR3 sequence: CASSQDVAGEGIMAYGYTF. The CDR3 DNA reads as TGCGCCAGCAGCCAAGATGTGGCAGGCGAAGGGATTATGGCATATGGCTACACCTTC.

This clonotype was seen repeatedly, ten times or more. The chain recombines TRBV6-4 with TRBJ2-2; 8 bases are shared with TRBD2. Losses at the gene ends were 3 bases for V and 3 bases for J; bases not matched to a gene: 0. CDR1 is MRHNA and CDR2 is SNTAGT in the germline V gene. The CDR3 length is 14 residues. The CDR3 loop is CASSEAGDTGELFF. CDR3 sequence (DNA): TGTGCCAGCAGTGAAGCGGGAGACACCGGGGAGCTGTTTTTT.

This clonotype has only a few counts. The rearrangement joins TRBV5-6 to TRBJ2-1; D remains ambiguous. The CDR3 loop spans 13 amino acids. The germline V gene encodes CDR1 SGHDT and CDR2 YYEEEE. V gave up 4 bases and J gave up 8 bases, with 13 bases separating them. Here the CDR3 reads CASSPILGYEQFF. For the CDR3, the DNA is TGTGCCAGCAGCCCGATACTCGGTTATGAGCAGTTCTTC.

This clonotype was counted at least ten times. This chain uses TRBV12-3 or TRBV12-4 with TRBJ2-5, with TRBD2 matching over 8 bases. Germline trimming cut 4 bases from V and 9 bases from J; bases unmatched to any gene: 13. CDR3 length: 15 amino acids. The CDR3 here is CASSSSGGPNRSQYF. As DNA, the CDR3 is TGTGCCAGCAGTTCCAGCGGGGGTCCGAATAGGTCCCAGTACTTC.

This clonotype occurred many times. The chain has TRBV7-9 and TRBJ2-2; 8 bases align to TRBD2. The V gene's germline CDR1 is SEHNR and CDR2 FQNEAQ (reference sequence). Unmatched junction bases numbered 0, after V lost 1 base and J lost 5 bases. The CDR3 is 14 amino acids. CDR3 region: CASSLGLATGELFF. The DNA for the CDR3 is TGTGCCAGCAGCTTAGGACTAGCGACCGGGGAGCTGTTTTTT.

The CDR3 nucleotides read TGTGCCAGCTCACCACCGGGGGTTAGCAATCAGCCCCAGCATTTT. This translates into CASSPPGVSNQPQHF. The chain carries TRBV18 and TRBJ1-5, with D perhaps TRBD1 (5 bases). CDR1 and CDR2 from the germline V gene are KGHSH and LQKENI. CDR3 size: 15 residues. V was trimmed by 0 bases and J by 0 bases, leaving 6 bases between them.

This clonotype was counted many times. This chain uses TRBV11-1 with TRBJ2-3, with 7 bases identical to TRBD1. V gave up 5 bases and J gave up 5 bases; unmatched junction bases: 10. The CDR3 spans 15 residues. Germline CDR1 is SGHAT and CDR2 is FQDESV (reference sequence). Here the CDR3 DNA reads TGTGCCAGCAGCGCCTACAGGGGACGCATAGATACGCAGTATTTT. Residues: CASSAYRGRIDTQYF.

This clonotype was observed at least ten times. V is TRBV27 and J is TRBJ1-5; perhaps TRBD1 as D (6 bases). The V and J ends lost 3 bases and 6 bases respectively, with 18 bases between them. This CDR3 region has 16 residues. CDR1 is MNHEY and CDR2 is SMNVEV in the germline V gene (reference sequence). The CDR3 coding sequence is TGTGCCAGCAGTTTTCGGGGGCGGGGGTCTTTTCAGCCCCAGCATTTT. Its translation: CASSFRGRGSFQPQHF.

In its sample, this clonotype was seen many times. The rearrangement uses TRBV7-2 and TRBJ1-1; possible D gene TRBD1, 5 bases. V was cut by 5 bases and J by 8 bases, with 12 bases left in between. The CDR3 spans 12 residues. Germline V gene sequence: CDR1 SGHTA, CDR2 FQGNSA. CDR3 DNA sequence: TGTGCCAGCAGCCCGGGGGGACTGGAAGCTTTCTTT. Its translation is CASSPGGLEAFF.

This clonotype was seen at least ten times. V and J are TRBV24-1 and TRBJ1-5; the D is unclear. Germline assignment: CDR1 KGHDR and CDR2 SFDVKD. Trimming left V 9 bases short and J 7 bases short, with 12 bases between. This CDR3 comprises 12 residues. The CDR3 is CATSLLGQPQHF. The CDR3 DNA is TGTGCCACCTCCCTCCTAGGGCAGCCCCAGCATTTT.